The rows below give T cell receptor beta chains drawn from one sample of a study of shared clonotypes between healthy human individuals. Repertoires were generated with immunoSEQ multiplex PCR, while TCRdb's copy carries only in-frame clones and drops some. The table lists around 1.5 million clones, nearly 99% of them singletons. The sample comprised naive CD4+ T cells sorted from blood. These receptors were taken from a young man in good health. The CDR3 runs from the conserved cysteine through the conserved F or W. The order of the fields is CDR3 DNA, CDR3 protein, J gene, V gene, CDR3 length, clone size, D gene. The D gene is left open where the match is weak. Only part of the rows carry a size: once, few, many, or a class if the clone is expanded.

cdr3_nt: TGTGCCAGCAGCCCGACTATATTGAACACCGGGGAGCTGTTTTTT; cdr3_aa: CASSPTILNTGELFF; j_call: TRBJ2-2; v_call: TRBV27; cdr3_length: 15; clone_size: -; d_call: -
cdr3_nt: TGCAGCGCCCGTCCAGGACACGAGGGAGGGGAGCAGTTCTTC; cdr3_aa: CSARPGHEGGEQFF; j_call: TRBJ2-1; v_call: TRBV29-1; cdr3_length: 14; clone_size: -; d_call: TRBD2
cdr3_nt: TGTGCCAGCAGCACGGGACAGGGACGGTTAGAGCAGTACTTC; cdr3_aa: CASSTGQGRLEQYF; j_call: TRBJ2-7; v_call: TRBV5-4; cdr3_length: 14; clone_size: -; d_call: TRBD1
cdr3_nt: TGTGCCAGCAGTTACTCGATTATTTCAGGAGGGTGTACCTTC; cdr3_aa: CASSYSIISGGCTF; j_call: TRBJ1-2; v_call: TRBV6-5; cdr3_length: 14; clone_size: -; d_call: -
cdr3_nt: TGTGCCAGCTCACTACAAACAGGTTCCTACAATGAGCAGTTCTTC; cdr3_aa: CASSLQTGSYNEQFF; j_call: TRBJ2-1; v_call: TRBV18; cdr3_length: 15; clone_size: -; d_call: -
cdr3_nt: TGTGCCAGCAGCTTGGCGGGGAATGGCTACACCTTC; cdr3_aa: CASSLAGNGYTF; j_call: TRBJ1-2; v_call: TRBV5-4; cdr3_length: 12; clone_size: few; d_call: -
cdr3_nt: TGTGCCAGCAGCCACCGGGCCTTTAATGAAAAACTGTTTTTT; cdr3_aa: CASSHRAFNEKLFF; j_call: TRBJ1-4; v_call: TRBV14; cdr3_length: 14; clone_size: -; d_call: -
cdr3_nt: TGTGCCAGCAGCTTTTGGGACAGGGTTTACAATGAGCAGTTCTTC; cdr3_aa: CASSFWDRVYNEQFF; j_call: TRBJ2-1; v_call: TRBV5-6; cdr3_length: 15; clone_size: -; d_call: TRBD1
cdr3_nt: TGTGCCAGCAAGGGACAGGGGGCCTTTAACTATGGCTACACCTTC; cdr3_aa: CASKGQGAFNYGYTF; j_call: TRBJ1-2; v_call: TRBV27; cdr3_length: 15; clone_size: -; d_call: TRBD1
cdr3_nt: TGTGCCAGCCAGGGACTAGAGGGGAGGACAGATACGCAGTATTTT; cdr3_aa: CASQGLEGRTDTQYF; j_call: TRBJ2-3; v_call: TRBV28; cdr3_length: 15; clone_size: -; d_call: TRBD2
cdr3_nt: TGTGCCAGCAGTTACTCACAGGGGGTCTTCTACGAGCAGTACTTC; cdr3_aa: CASSYSQGVFYEQYF; j_call: TRBJ2-7; v_call: TRBV6-6; cdr3_length: 15; clone_size: -; d_call: TRBD1
cdr3_nt: TGTGCCAGCTCACCACTACGGACTAGCGGGACCTACGAGCAGTACTTC; cdr3_aa: CASSPLRTSGTYEQYF; j_call: TRBJ2-7; v_call: TRBV18; cdr3_length: 16; clone_size: -; d_call: TRBD2
cdr3_nt: TGCGCCAGCAGCCAAGATAGATGGAAGCAAGAGACCCAGTACTTC; cdr3_aa: CASSQDRWKQETQYF; j_call: TRBJ2-5; v_call: TRBV4-1; cdr3_length: 15; clone_size: -; d_call: -
cdr3_nt: TGTGCCAGCAGCGTAGGGGTTGGTCTGGCTAGCGGGATCCGAATAGACTACGAGCAGTACTTC; cdr3_aa: CASSVGVGLASGIRIDYEQYF; j_call: TRBJ2-7; v_call: TRBV9; cdr3_length: 21; clone_size: -; d_call: TRBD2
cdr3_nt: TGCGCCAGCAGCTGGACCGGGACAGGAATTTACGAGCAGTACTTC; cdr3_aa: CASSWTGTGIYEQYF; j_call: TRBJ2-7; v_call: TRBV5-1; cdr3_length: 15; clone_size: once; d_call: TRBD1
cdr3_nt: TGCGCCAGCAGCTTGGGCGAGACCACAGATACGCAGTATTTT; cdr3_aa: CASSLGETTDTQYF; j_call: TRBJ2-3; v_call: TRBV5-1; cdr3_length: 14; clone_size: -; d_call: -
cdr3_nt: TGTGCCAGCAGGGTGACAGCCAACACTGAAGCTTTCTTT; cdr3_aa: CASRVTANTEAFF; j_call: TRBJ1-1; v_call: TRBV7-9; cdr3_length: 13; clone_size: few; d_call: -
cdr3_nt: TGTGCCAGCACCCTTAAGGGGGGCCGGGGGAGCAATCAGCCCCAGCATTTT; cdr3_aa: CASTLKGGRGSNQPQHF; j_call: TRBJ1-5; v_call: TRBV28; cdr3_length: 17; clone_size: -; d_call: -
cdr3_nt: TGCGCCAGCAGCGAGGGGGCCTATGGCTACACCTTC; cdr3_aa: CASSEGAYGYTF; j_call: TRBJ1-2; v_call: TRBV5-1; cdr3_length: 12; clone_size: -; d_call: TRBD1
cdr3_nt: TGTGCCAGCACCAATGGACAGTTCACAGATACGCAGTATTTT; cdr3_aa: CASTNGQFTDTQYF; j_call: TRBJ2-3; v_call: TRBV6-5; cdr3_length: 14; clone_size: once; d_call: -
cdr3_nt: TGTGCCAGCAGCCCCGATAGTCGCACAGATACGCAGTATTTT; cdr3_aa: CASSPDSRTDTQYF; j_call: TRBJ2-3; v_call: TRBV6-4; cdr3_length: 14; clone_size: -; d_call: -
cdr3_nt: TGTGCCAGCAGCCCCCGACTAGCGGGACGGACCGGGGAGCTGTTTTTT; cdr3_aa: CASSPRLAGRTGELFF; j_call: TRBJ2-2; v_call: TRBV5-6; cdr3_length: 16; clone_size: -; d_call: TRBD2
cdr3_nt: TGTGCCAGCAGTTACGGTGAGGAGATCACAGATACGCAGTATTTT; cdr3_aa: CASSYGEEITDTQYF; j_call: TRBJ2-3; v_call: TRBV6-6; cdr3_length: 15; clone_size: -; d_call: -
cdr3_nt: TGTGCCAGCAGCCCTAAGACCAGGGGGGACGAGCAGTACTTC; cdr3_aa: CASSPKTRGDEQYF; j_call: TRBJ2-7; v_call: TRBV9; cdr3_length: 14; clone_size: -; d_call: -
cdr3_nt: TGTGCCAGCAGCTTAAGCCGCGATAATATCCAGTACTTC; cdr3_aa: CASSLSRDNIQYF; j_call: TRBJ2-5; v_call: TRBV7-3; cdr3_length: 13; clone_size: -; d_call: -
cdr3_nt: TGTGCCAGCAGCCGATTTAGACTGGACAGATCCTACGAGCAGTACTTC; cdr3_aa: CASSRFRLDRSYEQYF; j_call: TRBJ2-7; v_call: TRBV14; cdr3_length: 16; clone_size: -; d_call: -
cdr3_nt: TGTGCCAGCAGCTTAGCCGGTCAGGGTAGGCAGCCCCAGCATTTT; cdr3_aa: CASSLAGQGRQPQHF; j_call: TRBJ1-5; v_call: TRBV7-2; cdr3_length: 15; clone_size: -; d_call: -
cdr3_nt: TGCAGGTACCGGGGGGGAAACACCATATATTTT; cdr3_aa: CRYRGGNTIYF; j_call: TRBJ1-3; v_call: TRBV29-1; cdr3_length: 11; clone_size: -; d_call: -
cdr3_nt: TGTGCCTCTTCGAGAGCAACTAATGAAAAACTGTTTTTT; cdr3_aa: CASSRATNEKLFF; j_call: TRBJ1-4; v_call: TRBV10-3; cdr3_length: 13; clone_size: -; d_call: -
cdr3_nt: TGTGCCAGCAGCTCGACCCACTCGGGCTCCTACGAGCAGTACTTC; cdr3_aa: CASSSTHSGSYEQYF; j_call: TRBJ2-7; v_call: TRBV7-8; cdr3_length: 15; clone_size: -; d_call: -
cdr3_nt: TGTGCCAGCAGCTCACTAGTGCCGAATTACAATGAGCAGTTCTTC; cdr3_aa: CASSSLVPNYNEQFF; j_call: TRBJ2-1; v_call: TRBV11-2; cdr3_length: 15; clone_size: -; d_call: -
cdr3_nt: TGCGCCAGCAGCTTGGATCTAGCGGGGGGCGAGACCCAGTACTTC; cdr3_aa: CASSLDLAGGETQYF; j_call: TRBJ2-5; v_call: TRBV5-1; cdr3_length: 15; clone_size: -; d_call: TRBD2
cdr3_nt: TGTGCCAGCAGTTTTAGCGGGAATCCCGGGGTCTACGAGCAGTACTTC; cdr3_aa: CASSFSGNPGVYEQYF; j_call: TRBJ2-7; v_call: TRBV28; cdr3_length: 16; clone_size: -; d_call: TRBD2
cdr3_nt: TGTGCCAGCAGCAATGATGGCAACAATGAGCAGTTCTTC; cdr3_aa: CASSNDGNNEQFF; j_call: TRBJ2-1; v_call: TRBV5-4; cdr3_length: 13; clone_size: once; d_call: -
cdr3_nt: TGTGCCAGCAGCTTAGATAAAGGGGGGGGCGAAAAACTGTTTTTT; cdr3_aa: CASSLDKGGGEKLFF; j_call: TRBJ1-4; v_call: TRBV11-2; cdr3_length: 15; clone_size: -; d_call: -
cdr3_nt: TGTGCCAGCAGTACTAGCGGGAAGGCAGATACGCAGTATTTT; cdr3_aa: CASSTSGKADTQYF; j_call: TRBJ2-3; v_call: TRBV6-1; cdr3_length: 14; clone_size: -; d_call: TRBD2
cdr3_nt: TGTGCCAGCAGTGAAGGGGGGGGACAGAGCTACAATGAGCAGTTCTTC; cdr3_aa: CASSEGGGQSYNEQFF; j_call: TRBJ2-1; v_call: TRBV25-1; cdr3_length: 16; clone_size: -; d_call: -
cdr3_nt: TGTGCCAGCAGCCAAGATTTGGTAGCCGGCGAGCAGTACTTC; cdr3_aa: CASSQDLVAGEQYF; j_call: TRBJ2-7; v_call: TRBV14; cdr3_length: 14; clone_size: -; d_call: -
cdr3_nt: TGTGCCAGCAGCGCCGGACTAGCGGGCACAGATACGCAGTATTTT; cdr3_aa: CASSAGLAGTDTQYF; j_call: TRBJ2-3; v_call: TRBV11-2; cdr3_length: 15; clone_size: -; d_call: TRBD2
cdr3_nt: TGTGCCAGCATTGGTTTAGGACAGGGGATAGATACGCAGTATTTT; cdr3_aa: CASIGLGQGIDTQYF; j_call: TRBJ2-3; v_call: TRBV2; cdr3_length: 15; clone_size: -; d_call: TRBD1
cdr3_nt: TGCGCCAGCAGCGTCGCGGGAGATTCGTACCTCAATGAGCAGTTCTTC; cdr3_aa: CASSVAGDSYLNEQFF; j_call: TRBJ2-1; v_call: TRBV5-1; cdr3_length: 16; clone_size: -; d_call: TRBD2